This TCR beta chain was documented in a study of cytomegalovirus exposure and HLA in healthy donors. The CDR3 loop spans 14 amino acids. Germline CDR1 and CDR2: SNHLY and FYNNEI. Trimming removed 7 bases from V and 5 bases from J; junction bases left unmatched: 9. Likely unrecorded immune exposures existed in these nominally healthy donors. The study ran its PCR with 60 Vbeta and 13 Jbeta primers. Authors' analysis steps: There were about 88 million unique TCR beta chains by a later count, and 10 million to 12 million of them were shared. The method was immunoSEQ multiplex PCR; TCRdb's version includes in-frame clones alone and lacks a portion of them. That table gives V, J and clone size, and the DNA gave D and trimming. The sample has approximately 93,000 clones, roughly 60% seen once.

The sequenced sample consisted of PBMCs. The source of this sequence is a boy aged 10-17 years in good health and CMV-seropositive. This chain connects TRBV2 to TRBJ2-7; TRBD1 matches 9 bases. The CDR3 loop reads CASKYTGQGDEQYF. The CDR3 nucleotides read TGTGCCAGCAAATACACGGGACAGGGCGACGAGCAGTACTTC.